The next 27 T cell receptor beta chains were all read from a single sample in a study of PD-1 blockade in classical Hodgkin lymphoma. The data were produced by immunoSEQ multiplex PCR, yet TCRdb's version contains in-frame clones alone and is incomplete. The sample holds about 97,000 clones, 80% to 85% seen once. In every patient, relapse followed autologous stem cell transplantation, while exposure to brentuximab vedotin differed. This specimen was peripheral blood mononuclear cells (PBMCs), taken at baseline. These TCRs come from a human donor with classical Hodgkin lymphoma.

J is TRBJ1-2 and V is TRBV7-8; unclear D gene. V lost 5 bases, J lost 0 bases, and 19 bases lay in between. Germline assignment: CDR1 SGHVS and CDR2 FQNEAQ. The CDR3 totals 17 residues. CDR3 amino acids: CASSPQTPLTSNYGYTF. The CDR3 DNA is TGTGCCAGCAGCCCACAGACCCCTCTGACATCTAACTATGGCTACACCTTC.

V and J are TRBV19 and TRBJ1-5, with TRBD1 identical over 8 bases. The CDR3 extends over 14 amino acids. Germline CDR1 reads LNHDA; CDR2 reads SQIVND (reference sequence). J gave up 4 bases and V 8 bases, and 7 bases lay outside the gene matches. The CDR3 coding sequence is TGTGCCAGTCTCCTGACAGGGGTAAATCAGCCCCAGCATTTT. This gives the protein CASLLTGVNQPQHF.

The V and J genes are TRBV10-3 and TRBJ1-2; possible D gene TRBD1, 5 bases. The CDR3 runs 13 residues. The V end was cut by 0 bases, the J end by 8 bases, with 10 bases between. Germline-derived CDR1 and CDR2 are ENHRY and SYGVKD. The CDR3 nucleotides are TGTGCCATCAGTGAGTCGGGGGGTGTGGGCTACACCTTC. Translation gives CAISESGGVGYTF.

This clone was seen once. The rearrangement uses TRBV7-3 and TRBJ1-1; the match to TRBD1 covers 11 bases. The CDR3 sequence is 15 residues long. J was trimmed by 6 bases and V by 4 bases; bases with no gene match: 7. CDR1 and CDR2 (germline): SGHTA, FQGTGA. CDR3 DNA: TGTGCCAGCAGCTCCGGACAGGGGGCGCATTCTGAAGCTTTCTTT. Translated: CASSSGQGAHSEAFF. Full variable domain (rest looked up from reference TRBV7-3 and TRBJ1-1): GAGVSQTPSNKVTEKGKYVELRCDPISGHTALYWYRQSLGQGPEFLIYFQGTGAADDSGLPNDRFFAVRPEGSVSTLKIQRTERGDSAVYLCASSSGQGAHSEAFFGQGTRLTVV.

V is TRBV10-2 and J is TRBJ2-1; D possibly matches TRBD1 or TRBD2 (6 bases each). Germline loops: CDR1 WSHSY, CDR2 SAAADI. CDR3 length: 17 residues. Trimming left V 7 bases short and J 5 bases short, with 24 bases between. The CDR3 sequence is CASKGPKGDSVNNEQFF. CDR3 DNA sequence: TGCGCCAGCAAGGGCCCTAAGGGGGACTCTGTTAACAATGAGCAGTTCTTC.

The V gene is TRBV19, the J gene TRBJ1-2; D may be TRBD1 (6 bases). From germline, CDR1 is LNHDA and CDR2 SQIVND (reference sequence). V lost 6 bases and J lost 4, with 12 bases in between. CDR3 length equals 13 residues. The CDR3 DNA reads TGTGCCAGTAGAAATCAGGGGACCTATGGCTACACCTTC. This encodes CASRNQGTYGYTF.

This chain joins TRBV10-3 and TRBJ2-3; 7 bases line up with TRBD2. V lost 6 bases, J lost 1 base, and 4 bases stayed unmatched. This CDR3 is built from 14 residues. Germline-derived CDR1 and CDR2 are ENHRY and SYGVKD. CDR3 nucleotides: TGTGCCATCAGCCGGGAGGTCGGCACAGATACGCAGTATTTT. This encodes CAISREVGTDTQYF.

Details on this clone: In the same sample, other DNA sequences code for this CDR3. The chain uses TRBV30 and TRBJ2-3; 13 nucleotides align to TRBD2. The V gene's germline CDR1 is GTSNPN and CDR2 SVGIG (reference sequence). The trim removed 1 base at V and 1 base at J, leaving 2 bases unmatched. The CDR3 spans 16 residues. CDR3 sequence (DNA): TGTGCCTGGAGTGCACTAGCGGGAGGGGGCACAGATACGCAGTATTTT. This sequence encodes CAWSALAGGGTDTQYF.

This rearrangement joins TRBV28 to TRBJ2-1; 12 bases map to TRBD2. This CDR3 has 16 residues. CDR1 and CDR2 from the germline V gene are MDHEN and SYDVKM. The J segment lost 5 bases and the V segment lost 5 bases, leaving 7 bases of the junction unmatched. The CDR3 loop reads CASSPTSGSADNEQFF. The CDR3 DNA sequence: TGTGCCAGCAGTCCGACTAGCGGGAGCGCAGACAATGAGCAGTTCTTC.

The gene calls are TRBV19 and TRBJ1-5; possible D gene TRBD1, 6 bases. CDR3 length: 14 amino acids. V lost 7 bases to trimming and J lost 7 bases, with 17 bases between them. Germline loops: CDR1 LNHDA, CDR2 SQIVND (reference sequence). The CDR3 DNA reads as TGTGCCAGTAATACAGGGATTTTTAGGCAGCCCCAGCATTTT. This sequence encodes CASNTGIFRQPQHF.

The chain uses TRBV11-1 and TRBJ1-1; 7 nucleotides line up with TRBD1. The germline gives CDR1 SGHAT, CDR2 FQDESV (reference sequence). With 7 bases clipped from V and 7 bases from J, the junction kept 9 bases outside the gene matches. The CDR3 consists of 13 residues. CDR3 sequence: CASTLQGLGEAFF. The CDR3 coding sequence is TGTGCCAGCACCCTACAGGGGCTAGGTGAAGCTTTCTTT. The entire variable domain, with the rest obtained from reference TRBV11-1 and TRBJ1-1, is as follows: EAEVAQSPRYKITEKSQAVAFWCDPISGHATLYWYRQILGQGPELLVQFQDESVVDDSQLPKDRFSAERLKGVDSTLKIQPAELGDSAMYLCASTLQGLGEAFFGQGTRLTVV.

V gene TRBV10-3 combines with J gene TRBJ2-2; D perhaps matches TRBD2 (5 bases). Trimming stripped 3 bases from V and 7 bases from J, with 12 bases between. This CDR3 contains 14 residues. The germline V gene has CDR1 ENHRY and CDR2 SYGVKD. This CDR3 is CAISELVGDGELFF. Here the CDR3 DNA reads TGTGCCATCAGTGAATTAGTGGGAGACGGGGAGCTGTTTTTT.

The chain employs TRBV19 and TRBJ1-1; tentatively, D is TRBD1 (5 bases). Germline V gene lookup returns CDR1 LNHDA and CDR2 SQIVND (reference sequence). V was pared by 3 bases and J by 6 bases, with 8 bases between. The CDR3 covers 12 residues. CDR3 in DNA: TGTGCCAGTAGTATCGTGGGGGCTGAAGCTTTCTTT. This translates into CASSIVGAEAFF.

The rearrangement uses TRBV10-1 and TRBJ2-1; the match to TRBD1 covers 9 bases. V shed 6 bases and J 7 bases; nucleotides not matched to a gene: 13. This CDR3 region has 16 residues. Per the germline V gene, CDR1 is WNHNN and CDR2 is SYGVQD (reference sequence). The CDR3 DNA follows: TGCGCCAGCAGCCCCGGGACAGGGACCCCGCGGAATGAGCAGTTCTTC. As protein: CASSPGTGTPRNEQFF.

This sequence joins TRBV25-1 and TRBJ2-7; 9 bases map to TRBD2. Per germline, CDR1 MGHDK and CDR2 SYGVNS. The CDR3 is 15 amino acids. V shed 3 bases and J 4 bases; nucleotides not matched to a gene: 7. The CDR3 region is CASSDVASGIYEQYF. The CDR3 DNA reads TGTGCCAGCAGTGATGTGGCTAGCGGGATTTACGAGCAGTACTTC.

The chain is built from TRBV7-2 and TRBJ1-1; D is unclear. Trimming removed 0 bases at V and 6 bases at J, with 5 bases between. The CDR3 covers 12 residues. CDR1 is SGHTA, CDR2 FQGNSA, per germline. CDR3 loop: CASSLALAEAFF. The CDR3 coding sequence is TGTGCCAGCAGCTTAGCGTTAGCTGAAGCTTTCTTT. The full variable domain, in which reference TRBV7-2 and TRBJ1-1 provide the parts outside the CDR3, is GAGVSQSPSNKVTEKGKDVELRCDPISGHTALYWYRQSLGQGLEFLIYFQGNSAPDKSGLPSDRFSAERTGGSVSTLTIQRTQQEDSAVYLCASSLALAEAFFGQGTRLTVV.

This rearrangement joins TRBV2 to TRBJ1-1; the D is unclear. V was clipped by 8 bases and J by 1 base, with 11 bases between them. This CDR3 is built from 13 residues. Germline loops: CDR1 SNHLY, CDR2 FYNNEI. CDR3 protein: CASEGRENTEAFF. The DNA of the CDR3 is TGTGCCAGCGAAGGACGGGAGAACACTGAAGCTTTCTTT. Full variable domain (remainder filled in from reference TRBV2 and TRBJ1-1): EPEVTQTPSHQVTQMGQEVILRCVPISNHLYFYWYRQILGQKVEFLVSFYNNEISEKSEIFDDQFSVERPDGSNFTLKIRSTKLEDSAMYFCASEGRENTEAFFGQGTRLTVV.

This sequence joins TRBV7-6 and TRBJ2-7, with a possible D match to TRBD2 (6 bases). Germline loops: CDR1 SGHVS, CDR2 FNYEAQ. The CDR3 has 15 residues. Trimming took off 5 bases at V and 3 bases at J, with 17 bases between the two ends. The CDR3 region has the DNA TGTGCCAGCAGCCCTGGGGGGTCGCAATTCTACGAGCAGTACTTC. Its translation: CASSPGGSQFYEQYF.

The chain employs TRBV9 and TRBJ2-2; D gene unclear. Per the germline V gene, CDR1 is SGDLS and CDR2 is YYNGEE. The CDR3 runs to 17 residues. Trimming pared 4 bases from V and 5 bases from J, leaving 21 bases between. The CDR3: CASSSDGRPEVTGELFF. The DNA of the CDR3 is TGTGCCAGCAGCTCCGATGGTCGGCCAGAAGTAACCGGGGAGCTGTTTTTT.

The chain carries TRBV28 and TRBJ2-2; D may be TRBD1 (6 bases). Trimming cost V 6 bases and J 4 bases, with 18 bases left between them. This CDR3 comprises 16 residues. Germline values: CDR1 MDHEN, CDR2 SYDVKM. The CDR3 is CASRRSQGPGTGELFF. The CDR3, as DNA: TGTGCCAGCAGGAGATCACAGGGTCCGGGCACCGGGGAGCTGTTTTTT.

The chain uses TRBV7-9 and TRBJ2-5; D unresolved. This CDR3 is built from 13 residues. Germline CDR1 reads SEHNR; CDR2 reads FQNEAQ (reference sequence). The V gene lost 2 bases and the J gene lost 6 bases, with 10 bases spanning the gap. The CDR3, as DNA: TGTGCCAGCAGCTTACCCCCGACCCAGACCCAGTACTTC. Translated: CASSLPPTQTQYF.

As to this clone: This sample also contains other DNA sequences that code for the same CDR3. The CDR3 loop reads CASSLVERVQFF. The CDR3 coding sequence is TGCGCCAGCAGCTTGGTGGAGCGAGTGCAGTTCTTC. This chain uses TRBV5-1 with TRBJ2-1; D gene unclear. Germline CDR1 is SGHRS and CDR2 is YFSETQ. Trimming pared 0 bases from V and 12 bases from J, leaving 10 bases between. The CDR3 has 12 amino acids.

V gene TRBV19 combines with J gene TRBJ1-4; D unresolved. CDR1 and CDR2 (germline): LNHDA, SQIVND (reference sequence). Trimming cost V 3 bases and J 7 bases, with 12 bases left between them. This CDR3 spans 14 amino acids. The CDR3 nucleotides are TGTGCCAGTAGTATTTCCCAAGGGAGTGAAAAACTGTTTTTT. This gives the protein CASSISQGSEKLFF.

The genes are TRBV5-1 and TRBJ2-3, with 9 bases matching TRBD2. The CDR3 extends over 15 amino acids. V was pared by 1 base and J by 2 bases, with 2 bases of the junction left unmatched. Germline loops: CDR1 SGHRS, CDR2 YFSETQ. The CDR3 coding sequence is TGCGCCAGCAGCTTGACTAGCGGGTACACAGATACGCAGTATTTT. Residues: CASSLTSGYTDTQYF.

This chain connects TRBV27 to TRBJ1-5; no clear D. Germline CDR1 is MNHEY and CDR2 is SMNVEV (reference sequence). V was cut by 5 bases and J by 9 bases, with 17 bases left in between. This CDR3 is 14 amino acids long. CDR3 amino acids: CASSPPGPVLPQHF. The DNA of the CDR3 is TGTGCCAGCAGTCCTCCCGGGCCGGTTCTGCCCCAGCATTTT.

The rearrangement uses TRBV5-6 and TRBJ1-1; no clear D gene. This CDR3 is 14 amino acids long. The germline gives CDR1 SGHDT, CDR2 YYEEEE. V was shortened by 4 bases and J by 3 bases, with 13 bases between the two germline ends. CDR3 DNA sequence: TGTGCCAGCAGCCCTGTAGCTCGGCACACTGAAGCTTTCTTT. Protein product: CASSPVARHTEAFF. Full variable domain (remainder filled in from reference TRBV5-6 and TRBJ1-1): DAGVTQSPTHLIKTRGQQVTLRCSPKSGHDTVSWYQQALGQGPQFIFQYYEEEERQRGNFPDRFSGHQFPNYSSELNVNALLLGDSALYLCASSPVARHTEAFFGQGTRLTVV.

This clone was detected only a few times. J is TRBJ1-2 and V is TRBV5-6; TRBD1 is a possible D gene (5 bases). Germline V gene sequence: CDR1 SGHDT, CDR2 YYEEEE. This CDR3 has 13 residues. Trimming took 3 bases from V and 8 from J, leaving 14 bases between them. The CDR3 DNA follows: TGTGCCAGCAGCTACCAGGGCGCAGAGGGCTACACCTTC. It yields the protein CASSYQGAEGYTF.